The entry that follows covers one T cell receptor (beta chain) sequence. This sample is drawn from a study of blood T cell repertoires in COVID-19. As for the study in general: The samples span acute and convalescent COVID-19 from the United States, Italy and Spain. PBMCs, B-cell-depleted T cells, or T cells provided the cDNA or gDNA that made up the material.

As processed by the authors: Nucleated cell counts were estimated from reference gene primer amplification. Repertoires were generated with immunoSEQ multiplex PCR, while TCRdb's copy carries only in-frame clones and drops some. V and J calls and clone size are as listed in that table; D and trimming were resolved from the DNA. The sample contains over 25,000 clones, 85% to 90% of which appear only once. CDR1 is LGHDT and CDR2 is YNNKEL in the germline V gene (reference sequence). The CDR3 covers 13 residues. V gave up 0 bases and J gave up 14 bases, with 11 bases separating them. The rearrangement joins TRBV3-1 (or the pseudogene TRBV3-2) to TRBJ1-6, with a tentative D call TRBD1 (5 bases). Material for sequencing was peripheral blood. This TCR was sampled from an older man with active COVID-19. The CDR3 reads CASSQEGGDALHF. The DNA for the CDR3 is TGTGCCAGCAGCCAAGAGGGAGGGGATGCCCTCCACTTT.